This TCR beta chain was sequenced in a study of CD8 T cells in Susac syndrome. After removal of 5 bases from V and 3 bases from J, the junction contained 9 bases not matched to a gene. Germline CDR1 reads SGHTA; CDR2 reads FQGNSA. The CDR3 is made up of 16 amino acids. Reverse transcription used roughly 0.5 to 1 ug RNA and random hexamers. TCRdb reprocessed the immunoSEQ multiplex PCR reads via MiXCR and lists one record per CDR3 protein. The table records some 160,000 distinct CDR3 sequences, about 90% of them present only once. This receptor was taken from a human donor in good health. The chain couples TRBV7-2 to TRBJ2-5; 10 nucleotides match TRBD2. The sequenced material came from CD4+ T cells from PBMCs. As DNA, the CDR3 is TGTGCCAGCAGCACGTACCGTGGACTAGCGGAAGAGACCCAGTACTTC. This codes for CASSTYRGLAEETQYF.